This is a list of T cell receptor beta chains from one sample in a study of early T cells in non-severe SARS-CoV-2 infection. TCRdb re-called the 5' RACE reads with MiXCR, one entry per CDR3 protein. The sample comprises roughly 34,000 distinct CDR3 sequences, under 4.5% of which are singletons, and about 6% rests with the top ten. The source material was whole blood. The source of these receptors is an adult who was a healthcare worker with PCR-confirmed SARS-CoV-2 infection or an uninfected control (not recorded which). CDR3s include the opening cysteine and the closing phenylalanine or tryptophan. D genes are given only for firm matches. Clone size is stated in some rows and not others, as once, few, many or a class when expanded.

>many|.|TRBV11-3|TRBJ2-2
TGTGCCAGCAGCTTACGGGCTAGCGTGAACACCGGGGAGCTGTTTTTT
CASSLRASVNTGELFF
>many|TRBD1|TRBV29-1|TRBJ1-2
TGCAGCGTAGAAGGGACAGGGACTTATGGCTACACCTTC
CSVEGTGTYGYTF
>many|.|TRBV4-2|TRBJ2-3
TGTGCCAGCAGCCAAGTACAAGTAACAGATACGCAGTATTTT
CASSQVQVTDTQYF
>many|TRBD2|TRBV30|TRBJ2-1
TGTGCCTGGAGAAAGCGGGAGACCGTCGCGGGCAATGAGCAGTTCTTC
CAWRKRETVAGNEQFF
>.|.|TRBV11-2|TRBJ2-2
TGTGCCAGCAGCTTAAGCCTACTGAACACCGGGGAGCTGTTTTTT
CASSLSLLNTGELFF
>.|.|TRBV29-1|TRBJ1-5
TGCAGCGTTGCCACAGGGAATAGCAATCAGCCCCAGCATTTT
CSVATGNSNQPQHF
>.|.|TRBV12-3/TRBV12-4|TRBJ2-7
TGTGCCAGCAGTTCCCGCGGGGGCCGCTACGAGCAGTACTTC
CASSSRGGRYEQYF
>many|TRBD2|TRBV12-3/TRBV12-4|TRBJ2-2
TGTGCCACCAAGCGGGACCTCACCGGGGAGCTGTTTTTT
CATKRDLTGELFF
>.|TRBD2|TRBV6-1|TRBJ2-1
TGTGCCAGCTGTGAAGCTGCGGGAGCCCCCTACAATGAGCAGTTCTTC
CASCEAAGAPYNEQFF
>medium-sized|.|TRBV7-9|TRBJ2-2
TGTGCCAGCAGCTTCCTAAGTGAAAGGGGGGTAAGAAACACCGGGGAGCTGTTTTTT
CASSFLSERGVRNTGELFF
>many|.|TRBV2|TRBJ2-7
TGTGCCAGCAGGAAGACAGCCTCGTGGTACGAGCAGTACTTC
CASRKTASWYEQYF
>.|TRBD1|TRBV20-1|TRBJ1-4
TGCAGTGCCCCGGGACAGGGGAGCGAAAAACTGTTTTTT
CSAPGQGSEKLFF
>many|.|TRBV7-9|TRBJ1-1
TGTGCCAGCAGCCCCCCCCGGGGGGCAGATCGCACTGAAGCTTTCTTT
CASSPPRGADRTEAFF
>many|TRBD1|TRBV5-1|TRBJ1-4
TGCGCCAGCAGCTTGGACAGGGGAAGGGAAAAACTGTTTTTT
CASSLDRGREKLFF
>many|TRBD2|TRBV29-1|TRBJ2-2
TGCAGCGTTCCGGGACTAGCGGAGAAGGGGGAGCTGTTTTTT
CSVPGLAEKGELFF
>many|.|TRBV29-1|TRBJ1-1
TGCAGCGTTGAGGGGAACACTGAAGCTTTCTTT
CSVEGNTEAFF
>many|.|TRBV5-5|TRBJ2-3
TGTGCCAGCAGCTTACCGAGCACAGATACGCAGTATTTT
CASSLPSTDTQYF
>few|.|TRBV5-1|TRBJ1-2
TGCGCCAGCAGTCCCATGGGGGCTAACTATGGCTACACCTTC
CASSPMGANYGYTF
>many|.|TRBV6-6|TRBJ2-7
TGTGCCAGCACTCTCGGGGTGAGCTACGAGCAGTACTTC
CASTLGVSYEQYF
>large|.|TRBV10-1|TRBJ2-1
TGCGCCAGCAGTGAGTTAAGCCTCTCCCTCAATGAGCAGTTCTTC
CASSELSLSLNEQFF
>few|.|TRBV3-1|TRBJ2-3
TGTGCCAGCAGCCAAAGTTCGGATACGCAGTATTTT
CASSQSSDTQYF
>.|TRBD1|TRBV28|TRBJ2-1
TGTGCCAGCAGTCCCTGGACAGGGAAAGGCTCCTACAATGAGCAGTTCTTC
CASSPWTGKGSYNEQFF
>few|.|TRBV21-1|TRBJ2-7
TGTGCCAGCAGCGCGTGGACAGGGGGGTACGAGCAGTACTTC
CASSAWTGGYEQYF
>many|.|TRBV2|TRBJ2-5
TGTGCCAGCAGTAACCAAGAGACCCAGTACTTC
CASSNQETQYF
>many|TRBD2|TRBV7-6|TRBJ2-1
TGTGCCAGCAGCTTAAGGCTAGCGGGAGGCGAGCAGTTCTTC
CASSLRLAGGEQFF
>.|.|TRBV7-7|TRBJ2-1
TGTGCCAGCAGCCATCCAGGGAATGAGCAGTTCTTC
CASSHPGNEQFF
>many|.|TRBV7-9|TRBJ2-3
TGTGCCAGCAGCCCGACGTCCCGCAGGACAGATACGCAGTATTTT
CASSPTSRRTDTQYF
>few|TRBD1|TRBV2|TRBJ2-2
TGTGCCAGCAGTGGGACAGGGATGACCGGGGAGCTGTTTTTT
CASSGTGMTGELFF
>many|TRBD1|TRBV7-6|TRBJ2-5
TGTGCCAGCGCTGGACAGGGGGTTGGGGAGACCCAGTACTTC
CASAGQGVGETQYF
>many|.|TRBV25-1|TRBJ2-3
TGTGCCAGCGGTCGGGAAGGGACAACAGATACGCAGTATTTT
CASGREGTTDTQYF
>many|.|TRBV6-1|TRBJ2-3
TGTGCCAGCACCGAGGGCCCAAATACGCAGTATTTT
CASTEGPNTQYF
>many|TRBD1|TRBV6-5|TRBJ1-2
TGTGCCAGCAATCCCCGTCCTCGGACAGGGGTTTACGGCTACACCTTC
CASNPRPRTGVYGYTF
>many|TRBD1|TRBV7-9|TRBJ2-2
TGTGCCAGCAGCGAACGACAGGGCGGCGGGGAGCTGTTTTTT
CASSERQGGGELFF
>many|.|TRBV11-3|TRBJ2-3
TGTGCCAGCAGCTTAGCGGCGTGGGGAATGGATACGCAGTATTTT
CASSLAAWGMDTQYF
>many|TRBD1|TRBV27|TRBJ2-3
TGTGCCAGCAGTCCAGAGCGGACAGGGATTACCGGCACAGATACGCAGTATTTT
CASSPERTGITGTDTQYF
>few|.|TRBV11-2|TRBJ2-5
TGTGCCAGCAGCTTAGCCTACCCCCAAGAGACCCAGTACTTC
CASSLAYPQETQYF
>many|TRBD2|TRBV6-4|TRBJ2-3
TGTGCCAGCAATCTGGGAGGACTAGCGGTAACAGATACGCAGTATTTT
CASNLGGLAVTDTQYF